These T cell receptor beta chains were read from a single sample in a study of blood T cell repertoires in COVID-19. Sequencing used immunoSEQ multiplex PCR; TCRdb keeps in-frame clones, though not all of them. The table shows about 270,000 clones, with 86% occurring only once. Material for sequencing was PBMCs or T cells enriched from blood (not recorded which). These receptors came from a woman under 30 who had recovered from COVID-19. CDR3s include the opening cysteine and the closing phenylalanine or tryptophan. The order of the fields is V gene, clone size, J gene, D gene, CDR3 protein, CDR3 DNA. The D gene is left open where the match is weak. Part of the rows lack a size; the others show once, few, many or a class for expanded clones.

>TRBV19|few|TRBJ2-7|NA
CASRSGLQSYEQYF
TGTGCCAGTAGATCCGGACTGCAAAGCTACGAGCAGTACTTC
>TRBV5-4|few|TRBJ2-1|NA
CASSLIASNEQFF
TGTGCCAGCAGCTTGATCGCGTCCAATGAGCAGTTCTTC
>TRBV7-8|NA|TRBJ2-5|TRBD1
CASSPERGRETQYF
TGTGCCAGCAGCCCGGAAAGGGGGCGGGAGACCCAGTACTTC
>TRBV21-1|NA|TRBJ2-2|NA
CASSLKYPGAGELFF
TGTGCCAGCAGCCTAAAATACCCAGGGGCCGGGGAGCTGTTTTTT
>TRBV2|NA|TRBJ1-5|TRBD1
CARRDRDIGQPQHF
TGTGCCAGACGGGACAGGGACATCGGTCAGCCCCAGCATTTT
>TRBV29-1|NA|TRBJ1-3|NA
CSVDLGRDGNTIYF
TGCAGCGTTGATTTGGGGAGGGATGGAAACACCATATATTTT
>TRBV2|once|TRBJ2-7|NA
CASSELEVGKLYSYEQYF
TGTGCCAGCAGTGAATTAGAGGTTGGTAAACTATACTCCTACGAGCAGTACTTC
>TRBV28|NA|TRBJ1-5|TRBD1
CASRGTGQGHQPQHF
TGTGCCAGCCGCGGGACAGGACAGGGGCATCAGCCCCAGCATTTT
>TRBV19|NA|TRBJ1-1|TRBD1
CASSTGTGGLLTEAFF
TGTGCCAGTAGTACCGGGACAGGGGGCCTTCTGACTGAAGCTTTCTTT
>TRBV28|NA|TRBJ2-7|NA
CASSQLVAGAYEQYF
TGTGCCAGCAGTCAACTGGTTGCCGGAGCCTACGAGCAGTACTTC
>TRBV11-3|NA|TRBJ2-3|NA
CASSSWSPGEGRGGTQYF
TGTGCCAGCAGCTCCTGGAGCCCAGGTGAAGGTAGAGGAGGTACGCAGTATTTT
>TRBV18|NA|TRBJ1-5|NA
CASSPGGNQPQHF
TGTGCCAGCTCACCGGGGGGTAATCAGCCCCAGCATTTT
>TRBV30|NA|TRBJ2-1|TRBD2
CAWVSGSGDEQFF
TGTGCCTGGGTCAGCGGGAGTGGGGATGAGCAGTTCTTC
>TRBV4-3|NA|TRBJ1-4|NA
CASSQPGATNEKLFF
TGCGCCAGCAGCCAGCCGGGTGCAACTAATGAAAAACTGTTTTTT
>TRBV18|NA|TRBJ2-2|TRBD1
CASSPERGPGELFF
TGTGCCAGCTCACCAGAGAGGGGGCCCGGGGAGCTGTTTTTT
>TRBV27|NA|TRBJ2-7|TRBD2
CASSPGTSDHEQYF
TGTGCCAGCAGTCCCGGGACTAGCGACCACGAGCAGTACTTC
>TRBV19|NA|TRBJ2-2|TRBD2
CASSILRGGAGELFF
TGTGCCAGTAGTATCCTGCGGGGGGGAGCCGGGGAGCTGTTTTTT
>TRBV7-2|NA|TRBJ1-1|NA
CASSSGQLNTEAFF
TGTGCCAGCAGCTCCGGACAGCTGAACACTGAAGCTTTCTTT
>TRBV7-2|NA|TRBJ2-5|TRBD2
CASSLALTSGKETQYF
TGTGCCAGCAGCTTAGCGCTAACTAGCGGAAAAGAGACCCAGTACTTC
>TRBV9|NA|TRBJ1-1|TRBD1
CASTRDSLNTEAFF
TGTGCCAGCACTCGGGACAGCCTGAACACTGAAGCTTTCTTT
>TRBV19|once|TRBJ2-6|TRBD2
CASSITSGGASGANVLTF
TGTGCCAGTAGTATTACTAGCGGGGGGGCCTCTGGGGCCAACGTCCTGACTTTC
>TRBV7-3|NA|TRBJ2-2|TRBD1
CASSSRGFGTGSAGELFF
TGTGCCAGCAGCTCGCGGGGGTTCGGGACAGGGTCGGCCGGGGAGCTGTTTTTT
>TRBV28|NA|TRBJ1-1|NA
CASSFRGIGTEAFF
TGTGCCAGCAGTTTTCGGGGGATAGGCACTGAAGCTTTCTTT
>TRBV18|NA|TRBJ2-7|NA
CASSPGTPDTSYEQYF
TGTGCCAGCTCACCCGGAACTCCCGACACCTCCTACGAGCAGTACTTC
>TRBV29-1|NA|TRBJ2-3|NA
CSVAFTDTQYF
TGCAGCGTAGCGTTCACAGATACGCAGTATTTT
>TRBV27|NA|TRBJ2-7|NA
CASRGTSDEQYF
TGTGCCAGCAGGGGGACAAGCGACGAGCAGTACTTC
>TRBV28|NA|TRBJ2-3|TRBD2
CASTAGGGSDTQYF
TGTGCCAGCACGGCGGGAGGTGGCTCAGATACGCAGTATTTT
>TRBV19|NA|TRBJ2-2|NA
CASEDGTLYTGELFF
TGTGCCAGTGAGGATGGGACATTATACACCGGGGAGCTGTTTTTT
>TRBV7-9|NA|TRBJ2-2|NA
CASSSRTAYTGELFF
TGTGCCAGCAGCTCCCGGACAGCCTACACCGGGGAGCTGTTTTTT